What follows is one T cell receptor beta chain and its context. The sample originates from a study of shared clonotypes between healthy human individuals. Libraries were prepared by immunoSEQ multiplex PCR; TCRdb keeps only in-frame clonotypes and omits some of them. The table has about 1.4 million clones, more than 95% seen once. Nashville, Tennessee was home to all donors, who were Caucasian adults. V lost 4 bases, J lost 5 bases, and 15 bases lay in between. Germline-derived CDR1 and CDR2 are SGHDT and YYEEEE. CDR3 length equals 14 residues. The TCR was taken from a young man in good health. Sequencing was done on a sample of naive CD4+ T cells sorted from blood. Subset denoted: CD45RA+ positively selected. The chain has TRBV5-6 and TRBJ2-5; either TRBD1 or TRBD2 may supply D (5 bases each). This chain's CDR3 is CASSPGAALETQYF. Written as DNA, the CDR3 is TGTGCCAGCAGCCCCGGGGCGGCCTTGGAGACCCAGTACTTC.